The 26 T cell receptor beta chains listed next were all sequenced from one sample in a study of shared clonotypes between healthy human individuals. Only in-frame clones appear in the TCRdb table, and some are missing; sequencing was by immunoSEQ multiplex PCR. Among about 2 million clones listed, approximately 94% were seen once. CD45RO negativity and positive selection for CCR7 defined naive CD8 cells, a population that excluded terminally differentiated effector memory CD45RA+ cells. The material sequenced was naive CD8+ T cells sorted from blood. These receptors all come from a man between 18 and 35 years old in good health.

V usage is TRBV5-5 and J usage is TRBJ2-7; D might be TRBD1 or TRBD2, each matching 5 bases. The CDR3 length is 16 residues. V was trimmed by 0 bases and J by 4 bases, leaving 17 bases between them. CDR1 is SGHKS and CDR2 is YYEKEE in the germline V gene (reference sequence). CDR3 loop: CASSLVVSGEGYEQYF. DNA of the CDR3: TGTGCCAGCAGCTTGGTAGTTTCAGGCGAGGGGTACGAGCAGTACTTC.

CDR3 residues: CATSRATFGAGANVLTF. The CDR3 nucleotides are TGTGCCACCAGCAGAGCTACCTTTGGGGCCGGGGCCAACGTCCTGACTTTC. V gene TRBV15 combines with J gene TRBJ2-6; D might be TRBD1 (5 bases). The CDR3 runs to 17 residues. V was shortened by 1 base and J by 4 bases, with 14 bases between the two germline ends. CDR1 LNHNV and CDR2 YYDKDF come from the germline V gene (reference sequence).

This clone has just one count. CDR3 residues: CASWWRGGNTEAFF. The CDR3 region has the DNA TGTGCCAGTTGGTGGCGGGGCGGTAACACTGAAGCTTTCTTT. This rearrangement joins TRBV28 to TRBJ1-1; a possible D gene is TRBD1 (5 bases). From germline, CDR1 is MDHEN and CDR2 SYDVKM. There are 14 residues in the CDR3. V was pared by 9 bases and J by 2 bases, with 16 bases between.

The J gene is TRBJ2-1, the V gene TRBV7-9, with D uncertain. V lost 5 bases to trimming and J lost 8 bases, with 7 bases between them. This CDR3 has 11 amino acids. Per the germline V gene, CDR1 is SEHNR and CDR2 is FQNEAQ (reference sequence). CDR3 bases: TGTGCCAGCAGCCCTCCGGATGAGCAGTTCTTC. It yields the protein CASSPPDEQFF.

CDR3: CASSKGQSYEQYF. The CDR3 DNA sequence: TGCGCCAGCAGTAAGGGACAGTCCTACGAGCAGTACTTC. This sequence joins TRBV10-2 and TRBJ2-7; 7 bases align to TRBD1. This CDR3 comprises 13 residues. In germline, CDR1 is WSHSY, CDR2 SAAADI. With V trimmed by 5 bases and J by 1 base, 2 bases remained unmatched.

The genes are TRBV11-2 and TRBJ1-1; 11 nucleotides match TRBD1. CDR3 size: 16 residues. The V and J ends lost 1 base and 3 bases, in that order; junction bases with no gene match: 4. The germline CDR1 and CDR2 sequences are SGHAT and FQNNGV. CDR3 residues: CASSLGTGGADTEAFF. The CDR3 DNA follows: TGTGCCAGCAGCTTAGGGACAGGGGGCGCGGACACTGAAGCTTTCTTT.

The chain carries TRBV19 and TRBJ1-5; D gene uncertain. This CDR3 region has 13 residues. Trimming took 4 bases from V and 7 from J, leaving 11 bases between them. CDR1 and CDR2 (germline): LNHDA, SQIVND (reference sequence). The CDR3 reads CASSTDLEQPQHF. Here the CDR3 DNA reads TGTGCCAGTAGTACAGATTTAGAGCAGCCCCAGCATTTT.

The V and J genes are TRBV27 and TRBJ1-5; D may be TRBD1 (6 bases). Trimming removed 5 bases at V and 4 bases at J, with 9 bases between. The CDR3 is 13 amino acids. Germline CDR1 MNHEY, CDR2 SMNVEV (reference sequence). The CDR3 DNA sequence: TGTGCCAGCAGTCAGGGGAAAAATCAGCCCCAGCATTTT. It translates to CASSQGKNQPQHF.

This clone has a single count. The chain is built from TRBV9 and TRBJ2-3, with D perhaps TRBD2 (6 bases). Trimming took 2 bases from V and 0 from J, leaving 13 bases between them. The germline CDR1 and CDR2 sequences are SGDLS and YYNGEE. The CDR3 is 16 residues long. Written as DNA, the CDR3 is TGTGCCAGCAGCGTTCGAGGCGGGGATAGCACAGATACGCAGTATTTT. Its translation is CASSVRGGDSTDTQYF. Full variable domain (remainder filled in from reference TRBV9 and TRBJ2-3): DSGVTQTPKHLITATGQRVTLRCSPRSGDLSVYWYQQSLDQGLQFLIQYYNGEERAKGNILERFSAQQFPDLHSELNLSSLELGDSALYFCASSVRGGDSTDTQYFGPGTRLTVL.

The CDR3 DNA follows: TGTGCCAGCAGCGTGACATCTATCTCTGGCTACACCTTC. Translation gives CASSVTSISGYTF. This rearrangement joins TRBV28 to TRBJ1-2; D is ambiguous. CDR1 is MDHEN, CDR2 SYDVKM, per germline. This CDR3 is 13 amino acids long. V was clipped by 6 bases and J by 7 bases, with 15 bases between them.

The chain uses TRBV2 and TRBJ2-1, with D possibly matching TRBD1 (6 bases). The CDR3 has 15 amino acids. V lost 8 bases, J lost 7 bases, and 21 bases lay in between. The germline gives CDR1 SNHLY, CDR2 FYNNEI. CDR3 region: CASLTGDIKGNEQFF. The CDR3 nucleotides read TGTGCCAGCCTGACCGGGGACATTAAAGGGAATGAGCAGTTCTTC.

The rearrangement uses TRBV19 and TRBJ1-1; D gene unclear. CDR3 length equals 13 residues. The germline gives CDR1 LNHDA, CDR2 SQIVND (reference sequence). V was trimmed by 2 bases and J by 6 bases, leaving 10 bases between them. The CDR3 protein is CASSIIEGAEAFF. The CDR3 region has the DNA TGTGCCAGTAGTATAATCGAGGGAGCTGAAGCTTTCTTT.

The genes are TRBV5-6 and TRBJ2-3; a weak D match, TRBD2 (6 bases). CDR1 SGHDT and CDR2 YYEEEE come from the germline V gene. The V end lost 0 bases, the J end lost 2 bases, and 10 bases lay between the germline ends. The CDR3 is 15 amino acids. The CDR3 nucleotides read TGTGCCAGCAGCTTGGTAGGAGGGGCCACAGATACGCAGTATTTT. Protein: CASSLVGGATDTQYF.

The chain uses TRBV1 and TRBJ2-5; TRBD2, the table's D call, was not compared with the DNA. TRBV1 is shown as a pseudogene. The CDR3 totals 18 residues. CDR3 amino acids: CTSSPRTSAQIGQETQYF. CDR3 nucleotides: TGCACCAGCAGCCCACGGACTAGCGCCCAAATAGGACAAGAGACCCAGTACTTC.

The chain is built from TRBV4-2 and TRBJ2-3; D is uncertain. Germline V gene lookup returns CDR1 LGHNA and CDR2 YNFKEQ. CDR3 length: 13 amino acids. V lost 2 bases and J lost 2, with 5 bases in between. This chain's CDR3 is CASSQHDTDTQYF. CDR3 nucleotides: TGTGCCAGCAGCCAACACGACACAGATACGCAGTATTTT.

This sequence joins TRBV4-1 and TRBJ1-1; D is perhaps TRBD1 (6 bases). Germline V gives CDR1 MGHRA, CDR2 YSYEKL. V lost 5 bases and J lost 3, with 10 bases in between. The CDR3 is 13 amino acids. The CDR3 coding sequence is TGCGCCAGCAGCGACAGGAGGGACACTGAAGCTTTCTTT. Its protein product is CASSDRRDTEAFF.

The V call is TRBV10-2, the J call TRBJ2-7; 12 bases are shared with TRBD2. Per germline, CDR1 WSHSY and CDR2 SAAADI. There are 15 residues in the CDR3. With V trimmed by 3 bases and J by 7 bases, 7 bases remained unmatched. Here the CDR3 DNA reads TGCGCCAGCAGTGAACTAGCGGGGGGCTTACGGGAGCAGTACTTC. It codes for CASSELAGGLREQYF.

The CDR3 DNA is TGCGCCAGCAGCCAAGATGGAGGGGGCCCTTACTACGAGCAGTACTTC. Its translation: CASSQDGGGPYYEQYF. The rearrangement links TRBV4-3 to TRBJ2-7, with D maybe TRBD1 (7 bases). This CDR3 has 16 amino acids. In germline, CDR1 is LGHNA, CDR2 YSLEER. The V and J ends lost 0 bases and 3 bases respectively, with 15 bases between them.

The chain employs TRBV28 and TRBJ2-7; perhaps TRBD1 as D (5 bases). Germline V gene sequence: CDR1 MDHEN, CDR2 SYDVKM. This CDR3 region has 14 residues. V was pared by 1 base and J by 5 bases, with 12 bases between. The CDR3 nucleotides read TGTGCCAGCAGTTTATTTGGCAGGGCTAACGAGCAGTACTTC. Its translation is CASSLFGRANEQYF.

This clone came up once. This chain links TRBV9 with TRBJ1-1; D might be TRBD1 (5 bases). In germline, CDR1 is SGDLS, CDR2 YYNGEE. Deletions cut 7 bases from V and 0 bases from J, with 13 bases between. The CDR3 has 14 residues. CDR3 in amino acids: CASGGRNMNTEAFF. The CDR3 DNA reads as TGTGCCAGCGGGGGACGGAACATGAACACTGAAGCTTTCTTT.

The chain has TRBV7-8 and TRBJ2-5; D not certain. V gave up 1 base and J gave up 4 bases, with 7 bases separating them. CDR3 length: 13 amino acids. Germline V gives CDR1 SGHVS, CDR2 FQNEAQ. CDR3 DNA: TGTGCCAGCAGCTTAGTACCCGGAGAGACCCAGTACTTC. This sequence encodes CASSLVPGETQYF.

The chain recombines TRBV11-2 with TRBJ1-4, with TRBD1 as a possible D gene (6 bases). The germline V and J ends were trimmed by 4 bases and 6 bases, with 15 bases remaining between them. The length of the CDR3 is 15 residues. Germline values: CDR1 SGHAT, CDR2 FQNNGV. CDR3: CASSSTGSRDEKLFF. CDR3 nucleotides: TGTGCCAGCAGCTCCACAGGGTCTAGGGATGAAAAACTGTTTTTT.

V and J are TRBV4-3 and TRBJ2-1, with 7 bases fitting TRBD2. With V trimmed by 1 base and J by 9 bases, 6 bases remained unmatched. The CDR3 loop spans 14 amino acids. Germline lookup yields CDR1 LGHNA and CDR2 YSLEER. The CDR3 DNA sequence: TGCGCCAGCAGCCAAGGGGGGGGTGGACTTGAGCAGTTCTTC. Translating it yields CASSQGGGGLEQFF.

The rearrangement joins TRBV25-1 to TRBJ1-1; D gene unclear. V was clipped by 8 bases and J by 0 bases, with 10 bases between them. CDR3 length: 13 amino acids. In germline, CDR1 is MGHDK, CDR2 SYGVNS. The CDR3 spells CASSLRVNTEAFF. In DNA, the CDR3 is TGTGCCAGCTCCCTCCGGGTGAACACTGAAGCTTTCTTT.

This chain joins TRBV10-3 and TRBJ2-5; TRBD1 aligns across 8 bases. CDR3 length equals 15 residues. Trimming cost V 5 bases and J 4 bases; bases outside gene matches: 9. CDR1 and CDR2 from the germline V gene are ENHRY and SYGVKD. Written as DNA, the CDR3 is TGTGCCATCAGTAATTCCCTAGACAGGGGAGAGACCCAGTACTTC. It yields the protein CAISNSLDRGETQYF.

V and J are TRBV7-9 and TRBJ1-1; a possible D gene is TRBD1 (5 bases). V was cut by 5 bases and J by 1 base, with 17 bases left in between. The CDR3 extends over 16 amino acids. CDR1 is SEHNR and CDR2 is FQNEAQ in the germline V gene (reference sequence). In nucleotides, the CDR3 is TGTGCCAGCAGCCCTAATCCAGGGTGGGGGAACACTGAAGCTTTCTTT. It translates to CASSPNPGWGNTEAFF.